This T cell receptor beta chain came from a study of T cell changes during pregnancy in multiple sclerosis. The CDR3 runs to 16 residues. V gave up 5 bases and J gave up 5 bases, with 19 bases separating them. Germline-derived CDR1 and CDR2 are SGHTA and FQGNSA. Generated by immunoSEQ multiplex PCR, the TCRdb table keeps only in-frame clones and is missing some. The repertoire holds 70,000 to 85,000 clones, with 90% to 95% as singletons. V is TRBV7-2 and J is TRBJ1-5, with D maybe TRBD1 (6 bases). This material consisted of peripheral blood, taken before pregnancy. The source is a female donor with multiple sclerosis, enrolled in a pregnancy study. CDR3 nucleotide sequence: TGTGCCAGCAGCCCGTACAGGGACCCCCTTTATCAGCCCCAGCATTTT. It encodes CASSPYRDPLYQPQHF.